What follows is one TCR beta chain and its context. The data belong to a study of T cell changes during pregnancy in multiple sclerosis. Assay: immunoSEQ multiplex PCR; the TCRdb copy retains only in-frame clones and omits some. Among 55,000 or so clones listed, 92% were seen once. V gave up 6 bases and J gave up 1 base; unmatched junction bases: 6. CDR3 length equals 15 residues. CDR1 and CDR2 (germline): MRHNA, SNTAGT. This clonotype was obtained from a female donor with multiple sclerosis, enrolled in a pregnancy study. This specimen consisted of CD4+ T cells from peripheral blood mononuclear cells, obtained after pregnancy. V usage is TRBV6-4 and J usage is TRBJ2-3; 8 positions match TRBD2. This CDR3 reads CASRLLADRTDTQYF. The CDR3 DNA is TGTGCCAGCAGGCTACTAGCGGACCGCACAGATACGCAGTATTTT.